This paragraph reports one TCR beta chain. The record originates from a study of blood T cell repertoires in COVID-19. Study-wide context: Italy, Spain and the United States were the sources of the convalescent and acute COVID-19 samples. PBMCs, B-cell-depleted T cells, or T cells were the source of the cDNA or gDNA that made up the material.

V shed 7 bases and J 5 bases; nucleotides not matched to a gene: 10. The germline CDR1 and CDR2 sequences are SQVTM and ANQGSEA. The CDR3 is made up of 14 amino acids. Study processing details: Quantification of nucleated cells was approximated via reference gene primer amplification. Measured with immunoSEQ multiplex PCR; TCRdb has only the in-frame clones, and not every one. D and trimming come from the DNA, and the V and J calls and clone size come from that table. The sample lists around 370,000 clones; about 90% were seen once. This sequence originates from a woman aged 18-29 years who had recovered from COVID-19. The chain uses TRBV29-1 and TRBJ2-1; 8 nucleotides match TRBD2. Material for sequencing was peripheral blood. The CDR3 region has the DNA TGCAGCGCTGATATGGGACTAGTAAACAATGAGCAGTTCTTC. This translates into CSADMGLVNNEQFF.